The 22 T cell receptor beta chains below were found in one sample sequenced in a study of cytomegalovirus exposure and HLA in healthy donors. Primers: 60 Vbeta forward and 13 Jbeta reverse. Sequenced by immunoSEQ multiplex PCR; TCRdb stores in-frame clones only, minus some. The profile shows approximately 150,000 clones, 80% of them singletons. Sequenced sample: PBMCs. The receptors originated from a woman between 45 and 65 years old in good health and CMV-seronegative.

This clone came up a few times. The genes are TRBV6-5 and TRBJ2-3; 8 nucleotides agree with TRBD1. CDR1 and CDR2 from the germline V gene are MNHEY and SVGAGI. The ends lost 0 bases at V and 6 bases at J; junction bases unmatched: 8. CDR3 length equals 16 residues. The CDR3 spells CASSYSSQGAGDTQYF. The CDR3 bases are TGTGCCAGCAGTTACTCATCGCAGGGGGCAGGTGATACGCAGTATTTT.

The rearrangement joins TRBV19 to TRBJ1-2; D is possibly TRBD1 (5 bases). V was clipped by 7 bases and J by 4 bases, with 16 bases between them. CDR3 size: 14 residues. Germline CDR1 LNHDA, CDR2 SQIVND (reference sequence). CDR3 residues: CASTPTVLTYGYTF. CDR3 in DNA: TGTGCCAGTACCCCGACAGTCCTCACCTATGGCTACACCTTC.

The chain recombines TRBV19 with TRBJ1-1; D unclear. Per the germline V gene, CDR1 is LNHDA and CDR2 is SQIVND (reference sequence). This CDR3 contains 15 residues. Trimming cost V 2 bases and J 3 bases, with 13 bases left between them. This CDR3 is CASSIFEGMDTEAFF. The CDR3 DNA is TGTGCCAGTAGTATATTTGAGGGCATGGACACTGAAGCTTTCTTT.

Points on this clone: Compared with germline, one end of the junction differs, possibly owing to a read error. The chain is built from TRBV6-1 and TRBJ2-7; a possible D gene is TRBD1 (6 bases). From germline, CDR1 is MNHNS and CDR2 SASEGT. The CDR3 runs to 14 residues. The CDR3 DNA reads as TGTGCCAGCAGCGAAGGACAGCCCCCCTACGAGCAGTACTTC. Protein sequence: CASSEGQPPYEQYF.

This chain uses TRBV2 with TRBJ2-7; 11 bases match TRBD2. This CDR3 is 18 amino acids long. The V and J ends lost 1 base and 0 bases, in that order; junction bases with no gene match: 8. Germline-derived CDR1 and CDR2 are SNHLY and FYNNEI. The chain's CDR3 is CASSEGVAGGYYSYEQYF. The CDR3 DNA sequence: TGTGCCAGCAGTGAAGGGGTAGCGGGGGGGTATTACTCCTACGAGCAGTACTTC.

The chain joins TRBV7-9 to TRBJ2-3, with D tentatively TRBD1 (5 bases). Trimming removed 2 bases from V and 2 bases from J, with 8 bases in between. The CDR3 spans 14 residues. Germline values: CDR1 SEHNR, CDR2 FQNEAQ (reference sequence). The CDR3 spells CASSLTTATDTQYF. CDR3 sequence (DNA): TGTGCCAGCAGCTTAACGACAGCCACAGATACGCAGTATTTT.

This clone was seen a few times. V gene TRBV19 combines with J gene TRBJ2-7; maybe TRBD1 (5 bases). Germline V gene lookup returns CDR1 LNHDA and CDR2 SQIVND (reference sequence). Trimming took 0 bases from V and 3 from J, leaving 15 bases between them. The CDR3 sequence is 16 residues long. DNA of the CDR3: TGTGCCAGTAGTATAGATTCCGCGACAGAATACTACGAGCAGTACTTC. Protein product: CASSIDSATEYYEQYF.

The sample holds a few counts of this clone. This chain links TRBV5-1 with TRBJ1-4, with 7 bases fitting TRBD1. The CDR3 covers 16 residues. The germline CDR1 and CDR2 sequences are SGHRS and YFSETQ. V shed 0 bases, J shed 4 bases, and the junction held 6 bases outside the gene matches. The CDR3 protein is CASSLEGGSGNEKLFF. CDR3 bases: TGCGCCAGCAGCTTGGAAGGGGGCAGCGGTAATGAAAAACTGTTTTTT.

The rearrangement joins TRBV5-1 to TRBJ1-6, with D unresolved. The V gene lost 0 bases and the J gene lost 8 bases, with 6 bases spanning the gap. Germline V gene lookup returns CDR1 SGHRS and CDR2 YFSETQ. The CDR3 contains 13 residues. The CDR3 sequence: CASSLDSYSPLHF. In DNA form, the CDR3 reads TGCGCCAGCAGCTTGGACAGTTATTCACCCCTCCACTTT.

The chain has TRBV14 and TRBJ2-6; a possible D gene is TRBD2 (5 bases). Germline V gene lookup returns CDR1 SGHDN and CDR2 FVKESK. CDR3 length equals 16 residues. Trimming pared 4 bases from V and 4 bases from J, leaving 14 bases between. DNA for the CDR3: TGTGCCAGCAGCCGGATACCCGGGATCGGGGCCAACGTCCTGACTTTC. Translation gives CASSRIPGIGANVLTF. Full variable domain (remainder filled in from reference TRBV14 and TRBJ2-6): EAGVTQFPSHSVIEKGQTVTLRCDPISGHDNLYWYRRVMGKEIKFLLHFVKESKQDESGMPNNRFLAERTGGTYSTLKVQPAELEDSGVYFCASSRIPGIGANVLTFGAGSRLTVL.

This chain joins TRBV7-3 and TRBJ2-3; D may be TRBD1 (6 bases). V gave up 11 bases and J gave up 7 bases, with 19 bases separating them. This CDR3 has 13 residues. Germline lookup yields CDR1 SGHTA and CDR2 FQGTGA. DNA of the CDR3: TGTGCCTCCCAAGTAGGGGGTTCAAATACGCAGTATTTT. It is translated as CASQVGGSNTQYF. The full variable domain, completed using reference TRBV7-3 and TRBJ2-3, is GAGVSQTPSNKVTEKGKYVELRCDPISGHTALYWYRQSLGQGPEFLIYFQGTGAADDSGLPNDRFFAVRPEGSVSTLKIQRTERGDSAVYLCASQVGGSNTQYFGPGTRLTVL.

The chain employs TRBV19 and TRBJ2-5; 9 bases agree with TRBD2. CDR3 length: 16 residues. After removal of 3 bases from V and 1 base from J, the junction contained 6 bases not matched to a gene. Germline V gene data show CDR1 as LNHDA and CDR2 as SQIVND (reference sequence). This chain's CDR3 is CASSIGGRGSQETQYF. In DNA form, the CDR3 reads TGTGCCAGTAGTATCGGCGGGAGGGGGTCCCAAGAGACCCAGTACTTC.

This clone appeared a single time. The chain uses TRBV28 and TRBJ1-1, with 8 positions matching TRBD1. Trimming took 6 bases from V and 5 from J; bases not matched to a gene: 8. Germline V gives CDR1 MDHEN, CDR2 SYDVKM. The CDR3 runs to 14 residues. CDR3 amino acids: CASRPGGPGTEAFF. DNA of the CDR3: TGTGCCAGCAGGCCAGGGGGCCCCGGAACTGAAGCTTTCTTT.

The chain combines TRBV27 with TRBJ1-1, with D maybe TRBD1 (5 bases). CDR1 is MNHEY and CDR2 is SMNVEV in the germline V gene (reference sequence). The CDR3 length is 12 residues. V was trimmed by 2 bases and J by 8 bases, leaving 9 bases between them. CDR3 sequence: CASSLTREEAFF. The CDR3 DNA is TGTGCCAGCAGTTTAACCAGGGAAGAAGCTTTCTTT.

The chain is built from TRBV6-4 and TRBJ2-1; 8 bases match TRBD2. V was pared by 2 bases and J by 7 bases, with 7 bases of the junction left unmatched. Germline values: CDR1 MRHNA, CDR2 SNTAGT. The CDR3 runs 15 residues. The CDR3 protein is CASSDEAGGQNEQFF. As DNA, the CDR3 is TGTGCCAGCAGTGACGAGGCGGGGGGTCAAAATGAGCAGTTCTTC.

The V call is TRBV6-5, the J call TRBJ2-5; TRBD1 matches 11 bases. The end of the DNA fits TRBJ2-7 better, so the J call may be wrong. This CDR3 comprises 16 residues. From germline, CDR1 is MNHEY and CDR2 SVGAGI. The DNA of the CDR3 is TGTGCCAGCAGTTACGCGGGACAGGGGGACTCCTACGAGCAGTACTTC. This translates into CASSYAGQGDSYEQYF.

V is TRBV18 and J is TRBJ1-5, with D perhaps TRBD1 (5 bases). Germline values: CDR1 KGHSH, CDR2 LQKENI. CDR3 length: 12 amino acids. V gave up 2 bases and J gave up 11 bases, with 10 bases separating them. The CDR3 region is CASSPGGEAQHF. In DNA, the CDR3 is TGTGCCAGCTCACCAGGAGGGGAGGCCCAGCATTTT.

The chain couples TRBV5-6 to TRBJ1-5, with D possibly TRBD1 on 5 matching bases. This CDR3 contains 16 residues. Germline CDR1 reads SGHDT; CDR2 reads YYEEEE. V shed 0 bases and J shed 4 bases, with 14 bases lying between them. The CDR3 bases are TGTGCCAGCAGCTTGGGTCTCGGGGGGGGGAATCAGCCCCAGCATTTT. It specifies CASSLGLGGGNQPQHF.

This chain's CDR3 is CASSRGGGGYYGYTF. The CDR3 DNA reads TGCGCCAGCAGCCGAGGGGGGGGAGGTTACTATGGCTACACCTTC. The genes are TRBV5-1 and TRBJ1-2; D may be TRBD1 (6 bases). Germline CDR1 reads SGHRS; CDR2 reads YFSETQ. The CDR3 length is 15 residues. V was clipped by 4 bases and J by 3 bases, with 16 bases between them.

The chain combines TRBV5-1 with TRBJ1-5, with D maybe TRBD1 (5 bases). This CDR3 is built from 14 residues. CDR1 SGHRS and CDR2 YFSETQ come from the germline V gene. Trimming left V 3 bases short and J 7 bases short, with 14 bases between. The CDR3 here is CASSSGGGGQPQHF. DNA of the CDR3: TGCGCCAGCAGCTCGGGGGGGGGTGGACAGCCCCAGCATTTT.

The chain recombines TRBV30 with TRBJ2-6; 9 nucleotides line up with TRBD1. This CDR3 has 15 amino acids. V was pared by 4 bases and J by 3 bases, with 4 bases of the junction left unmatched. Per germline, CDR1 GTSNPN and CDR2 SVGIG (reference sequence). The CDR3: CAWKQGARGANVLTF. CDR3 in DNA: TGTGCCTGGAAACAGGGGGCGCGTGGGGCCAACGTCCTGACTTTC.

Of note for this clone: A junction end diverges from the germline sequence, so it may reflect a read error. V usage is TRBV7-7 and J usage is TRBJ2-2; 10 nucleotides line up with TRBD1. The V gene's germline CDR1 is SSHAT and CDR2 FNYEAQ (reference sequence). The CDR3 consists of 16 residues. The CDR3 region has the DNA TGTGCTAGCAGCTCTTGGACAGGGGGGGACACCGGGGAGCTGTTTTTT. Encoded protein: CASSSWTGGDTGELFF.